This TCR beta chain comes out of a study of blood T cell repertoires in COVID-19. A few counts support this clone. As handled by the study authors: Using reference gene primer amplification, nucleated cell counts were estimated. Produced via immunoSEQ multiplex PCR; TCRdb's table is partial and in-frame only. Clone size and the V and J calls come from that table; the DNA yielded D and trimming. The sample carries tens of thousands of clones, 86% recorded once. The CDR3 loop spans 14 amino acids. V was cut by 7 bases and J by 8 bases, with 17 bases left in between. From germline, CDR1 is SNHLY and CDR2 FYNNEI.

Sequenced: peripheral blood. This chain links TRBV2 with TRBJ1-4, with D tentatively TRBD1 (6 bases). This clonotype was obtained from a man aged 65-85 years with acute or convalescent COVID-19. The CDR3 is CASNVQGPGEKLFF. In nucleotides, the CDR3 is TGTGCCAGCAATGTACAGGGTCCAGGGGAAAAACTGTTTTTT.